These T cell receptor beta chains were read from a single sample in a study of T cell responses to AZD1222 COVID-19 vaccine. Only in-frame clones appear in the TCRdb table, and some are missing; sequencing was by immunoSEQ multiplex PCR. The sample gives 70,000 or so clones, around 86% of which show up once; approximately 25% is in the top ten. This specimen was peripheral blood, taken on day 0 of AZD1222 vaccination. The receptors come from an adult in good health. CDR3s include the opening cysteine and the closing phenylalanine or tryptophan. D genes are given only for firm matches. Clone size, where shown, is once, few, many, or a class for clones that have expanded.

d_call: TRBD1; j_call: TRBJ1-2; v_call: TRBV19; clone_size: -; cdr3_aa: CASSLAGQGNGYTF; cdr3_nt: TGTGCCAGTAGTCTAGCCGGACAGGGCAATGGCTACACCTTC
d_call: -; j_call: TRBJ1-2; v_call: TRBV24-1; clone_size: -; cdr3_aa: CATSDFETGESNYGYTF; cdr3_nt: TGTGCCACCAGTGACTTTGAGACAGGCGAGTCTAACTATGGCTACACCTTC
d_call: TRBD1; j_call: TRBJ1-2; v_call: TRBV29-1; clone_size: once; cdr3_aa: CSAKIQGNYGYTF; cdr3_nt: TGCAGCGCAAAGATACAGGGGAACTATGGCTACACCTTC
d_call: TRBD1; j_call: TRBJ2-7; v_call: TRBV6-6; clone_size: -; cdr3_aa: CASSGTGDWFYEQYF; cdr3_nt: TGTGCCAGCAGCGGAACAGGGGATTGGTTCTACGAGCAGTACTTC
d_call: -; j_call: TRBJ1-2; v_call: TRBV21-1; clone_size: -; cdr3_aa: CASSKAITGVPYGYTF; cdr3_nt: TGTGCCAGCAGCAAAGCGATTACAGGGGTTCCATATGGCTACACCTTC
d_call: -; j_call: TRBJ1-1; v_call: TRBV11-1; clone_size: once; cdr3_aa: CASSFRYSTEAFF; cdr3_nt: TGTGCCAGCAGCTTCCGGTATTCCACTGAAGCTTTCTTT
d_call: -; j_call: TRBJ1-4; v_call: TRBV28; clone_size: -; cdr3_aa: CASSPLSPQGKLFF; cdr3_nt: TGTGCCAGCAGCCCTCTCAGCCCCCAGGGGAAACTGTTTTTT
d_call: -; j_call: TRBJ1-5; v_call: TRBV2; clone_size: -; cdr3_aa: CASTTGYSNQPQHF; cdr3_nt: TGTGCCAGCACGACAGGTTACAGCAATCAGCCCCAGCATTTT
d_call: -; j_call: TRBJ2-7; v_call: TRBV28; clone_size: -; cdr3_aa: CASSTTQGVNEQYF; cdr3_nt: TGTGCCAGCAGTACTACCCAGGGTGTGAACGAGCAGTACTTC
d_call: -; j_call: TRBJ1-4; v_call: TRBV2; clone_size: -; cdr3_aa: CASSVKGSEKLFF; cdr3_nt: TGTGCCAGCAGTGTCAAGGGAAGCGAAAAACTGTTTTTT
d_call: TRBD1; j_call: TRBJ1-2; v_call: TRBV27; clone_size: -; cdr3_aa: CASTGQGKGYTF; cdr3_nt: TGTGCCAGTACGGGACAGGGGAAGGGCTACACCTTC
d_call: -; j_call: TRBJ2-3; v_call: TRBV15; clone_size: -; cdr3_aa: CATSSPSTDTQYF; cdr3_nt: TGTGCCACCAGCAGCCCTAGCACAGATACGCAGTATTTT
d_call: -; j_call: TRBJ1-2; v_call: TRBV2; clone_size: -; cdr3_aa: CASSSAGFGGYTF; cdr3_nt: TGTGCCAGCAGTAGCGCGGGGTTTGGGGGCTACACCTTC
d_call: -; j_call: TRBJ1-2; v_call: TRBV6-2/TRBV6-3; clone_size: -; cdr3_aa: CASNYDRYGYTF; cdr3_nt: TGTGCCAGCAATTACGACAGATATGGCTACACCTTC
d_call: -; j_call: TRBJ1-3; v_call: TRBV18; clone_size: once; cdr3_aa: CASSSWTDSGNTIYF; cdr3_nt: TGTGCCAGCTCATCTTGGACGGACTCTGGAAACACCATATATTTT
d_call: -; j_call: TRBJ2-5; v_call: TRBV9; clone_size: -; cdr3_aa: CASSEGETQYF; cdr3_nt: TGTGCCAGCAGCGAGGGAGAGACCCAGTACTTC
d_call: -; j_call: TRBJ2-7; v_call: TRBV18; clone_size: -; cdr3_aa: CASSDRDKGSYEQYF; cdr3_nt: TGTGCCAGCTCCGACCGGGACAAAGGCTCCTACGAGCAGTACTTC
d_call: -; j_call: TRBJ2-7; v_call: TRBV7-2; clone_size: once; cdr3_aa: CASSLAPVSSYEQYF; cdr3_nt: TGTGCCAGCAGCTTAGCGCCGGTGAGCTCCTACGAGCAGTACTTC
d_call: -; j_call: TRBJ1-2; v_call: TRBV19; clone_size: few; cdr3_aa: CASRIQGDYGYTF; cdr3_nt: TGTGCCAGTAGGATACAGGGAGACTATGGCTACACCTTC
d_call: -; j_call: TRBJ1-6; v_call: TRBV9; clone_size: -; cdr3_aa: CASSPRGGISSPLHF; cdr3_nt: TGTGCCAGCAGCCCACGAGGGGGGATCAGTTCACCCCTCCACTTT
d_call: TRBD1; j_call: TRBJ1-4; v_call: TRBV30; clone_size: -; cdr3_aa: CACTGTGKKVDEKLFF; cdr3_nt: TGTGCCTGCACCGGGACAGGGAAAAAGGTTGATGAAAAACTGTTTTTT
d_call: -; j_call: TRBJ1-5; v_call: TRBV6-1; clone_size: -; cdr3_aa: CASSEAGGQPQHF; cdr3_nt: TGTGCCAGCAGTGAAGCAGGAGGGCAGCCCCAGCATTTT
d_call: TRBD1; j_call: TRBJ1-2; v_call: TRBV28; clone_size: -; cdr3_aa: CASRSGGYGYTF; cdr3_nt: TGTGCCAGCAGGTCAGGGGGGTATGGCTACACCTTC
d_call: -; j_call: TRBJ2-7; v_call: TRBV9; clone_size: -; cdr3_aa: CASSSGGEAWNEQYF; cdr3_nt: TGTGCCAGCAGCTCAGGGGGGGAGGCTTGGAACGAGCAGTACTTC
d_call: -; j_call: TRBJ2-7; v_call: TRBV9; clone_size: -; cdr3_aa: CASTRRGSYEQYF; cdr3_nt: TGTGCCAGCACCCGCAGAGGATCCTACGAGCAGTACTTC
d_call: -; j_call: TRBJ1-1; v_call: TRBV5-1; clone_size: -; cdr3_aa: CASSAAQGNTEAFF; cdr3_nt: TGCGCCAGCAGCGCCGCCCAGGGGAACACTGAAGCTTTCTTT
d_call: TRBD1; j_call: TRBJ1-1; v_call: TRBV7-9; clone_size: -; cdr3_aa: CASSPGQGITTEAFF; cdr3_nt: TGTGCCAGCAGCCCGGGACAGGGAATCACCACTGAAGCTTTCTTT
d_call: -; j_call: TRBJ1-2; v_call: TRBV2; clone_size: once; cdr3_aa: CASSVDSSNYGYTF; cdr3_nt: TGTGCCAGCAGTGTGGACAGCTCTAACTATGGCTACACCTTC
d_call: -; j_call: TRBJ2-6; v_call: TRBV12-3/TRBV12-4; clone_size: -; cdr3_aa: CASDNSGANVLTF; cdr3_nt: TGTGCCAGCGACAACTCTGGGGCCAACGTCCTGACTTTC
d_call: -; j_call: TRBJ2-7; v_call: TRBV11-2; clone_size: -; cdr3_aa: CASSLRYSQYEQYF; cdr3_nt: TGTGCCAGCAGCTTAAGGTATTCACAGTACGAGCAGTACTTC
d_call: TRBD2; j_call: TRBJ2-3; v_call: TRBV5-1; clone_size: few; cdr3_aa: CASSFRGLAADTQYF; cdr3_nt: TGCGCCAGCAGCTTTCGGGGACTAGCGGCAGATACGCAGTATTTT
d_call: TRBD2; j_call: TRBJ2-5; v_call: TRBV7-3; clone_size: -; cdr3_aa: CASSKTSGAGETQYF; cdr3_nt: TGTGCCAGCAGCAAGACTAGCGGGGCGGGGGAGACCCAGTACTTC
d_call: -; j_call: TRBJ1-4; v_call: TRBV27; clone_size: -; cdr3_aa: CASSFPQGKLFF; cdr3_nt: TGTGCCAGCAGTTTCCCACAGGGAAAACTGTTTTTT
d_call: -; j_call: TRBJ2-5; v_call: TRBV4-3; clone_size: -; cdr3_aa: CASSQDLGEETQYF; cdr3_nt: TGCGCCAGCAGCCAAGACCTCGGGGAGGAGACCCAGTACTTC
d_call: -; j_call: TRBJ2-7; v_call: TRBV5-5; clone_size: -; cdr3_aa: CASSLRGASYEQYF; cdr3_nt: TGTGCCAGCAGCTTGCGGGGGGCCTCGTACGAGCAGTACTTC
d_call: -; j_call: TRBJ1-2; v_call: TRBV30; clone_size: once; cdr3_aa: CAWRGRATTYGYTF; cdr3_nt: TGTGCCTGGAGGGGGAGAGCGACCACCTATGGCTACACCTTC
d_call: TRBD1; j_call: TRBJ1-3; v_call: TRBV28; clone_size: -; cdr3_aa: CASKGQGGNTIYF; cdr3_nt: TGTGCCAGCAAAGGACAGGGAGGAAACACCATATATTTT
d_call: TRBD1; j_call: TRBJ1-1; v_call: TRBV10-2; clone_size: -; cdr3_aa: CASSETGGRDTEAFF; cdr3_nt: TGCGCCAGCAGTGAGACAGGGGGGCGGGACACTGAAGCTTTCTTT
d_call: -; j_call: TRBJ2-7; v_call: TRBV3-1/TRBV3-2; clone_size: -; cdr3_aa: CASSRGTYEQYF; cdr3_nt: TGTGCCAGCAGCCGCGGAACCTACGAGCAGTACTTC
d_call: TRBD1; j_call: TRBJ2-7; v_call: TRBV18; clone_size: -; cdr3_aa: CASSPGAGGLGGSYEQYF; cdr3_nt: TGTGCCAGCTCACCGGGAGCAGGGGGTTTGGGTGGCTCCTACGAGCAGTACTTC
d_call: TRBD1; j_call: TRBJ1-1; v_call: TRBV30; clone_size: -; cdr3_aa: CAWSVGDRNTEAFF; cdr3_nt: TGTGCCTGGAGTGTAGGGGACAGGAACACTGAAGCTTTCTTT
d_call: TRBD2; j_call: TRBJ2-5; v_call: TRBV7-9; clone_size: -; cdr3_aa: CASSLSSGGLGSETQYF; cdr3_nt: TGTGCCAGCAGCTTATCTAGCGGGGGCCTGGGTAGTGAGACCCAGTACTTC
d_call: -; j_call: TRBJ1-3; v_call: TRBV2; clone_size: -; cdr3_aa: CASSAPPQGTGNTIYF; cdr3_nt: TGTGCCAGCAGTGCCCCCCCCCAGGGGACCGGAAACACCATATATTTT
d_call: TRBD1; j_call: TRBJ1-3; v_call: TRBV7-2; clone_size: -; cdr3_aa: CASSLWGGQAGNTIYF; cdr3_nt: TGTGCCAGCAGCTTATGGGGTGGACAGGCTGGAAACACCATATATTTT
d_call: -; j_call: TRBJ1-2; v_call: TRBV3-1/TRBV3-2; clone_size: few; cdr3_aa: CASSLSTLATGYTF; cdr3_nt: TGTGCCAGCAGCCTTTCAACTTTGGCTACTGGCTACACCTTC
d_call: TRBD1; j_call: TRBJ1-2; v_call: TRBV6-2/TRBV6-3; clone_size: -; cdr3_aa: CASSGTGVFYAYYGYTF; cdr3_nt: TGTGCCAGCAGTGGGACAGGAGTCTTTTACGCCTACTATGGCTACACCTTC
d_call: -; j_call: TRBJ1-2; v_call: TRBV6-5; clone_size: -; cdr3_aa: CATKEAGSNYGYTF; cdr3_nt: TGTGCCACCAAGGAGGCGGGATCTAACTATGGCTACACCTTC
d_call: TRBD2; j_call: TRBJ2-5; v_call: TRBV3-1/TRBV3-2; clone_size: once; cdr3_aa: CASSRIGGAEETQYF; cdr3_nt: TGTGCCAGCAGCCGGATCGGGGGGGCTGAAGAGACCCAGTACTTC
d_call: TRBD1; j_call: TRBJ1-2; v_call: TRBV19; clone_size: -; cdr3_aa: CASSPIDRVGGYTF; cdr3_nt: TGTGCCAGTAGTCCAATCGACAGGGTTGGCGGCTACACCTTC
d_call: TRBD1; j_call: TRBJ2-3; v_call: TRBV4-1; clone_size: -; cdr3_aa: CASSQPGQGKDTQYF; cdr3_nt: TGCGCCAGCAGCCAGCCGGGACAGGGTAAAGATACGCAGTATTTT
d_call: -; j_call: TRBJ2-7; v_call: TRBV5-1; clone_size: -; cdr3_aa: CASSLVAGASYEQYF; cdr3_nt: TGCGCCAGCAGCTTGGTGGCAGGGGCGTCCTACGAGCAGTACTTC
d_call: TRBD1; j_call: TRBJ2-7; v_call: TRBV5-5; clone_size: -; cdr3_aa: CASSFTTGVSDEQYF; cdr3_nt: TGTGCCAGCAGCTTTACGACAGGGGTTAGCGACGAGCAGTACTTC
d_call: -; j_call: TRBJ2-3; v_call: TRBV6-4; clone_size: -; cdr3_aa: CASSDKSTDTQYF; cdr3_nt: TGTGCCAGCAGTGACAAGTCCACAGATACGCAGTATTTT
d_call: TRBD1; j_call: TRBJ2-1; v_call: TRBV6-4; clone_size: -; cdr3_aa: CASSDWNRGFYNEQFF; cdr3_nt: TGTGCCAGCAGTGACTGGAACAGGGGGTTTTACAATGAGCAGTTCTTC
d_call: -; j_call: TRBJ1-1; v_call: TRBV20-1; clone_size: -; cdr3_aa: CSASREEAEAFF; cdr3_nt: TGCAGTGCTAGTCGGGAGGAGGCTGAAGCTTTCTTT
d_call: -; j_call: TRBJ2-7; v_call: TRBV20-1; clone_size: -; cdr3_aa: CSASAHFSYEQYF; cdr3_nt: TGCAGTGCTAGTGCCCACTTTTCCTACGAGCAGTACTTC
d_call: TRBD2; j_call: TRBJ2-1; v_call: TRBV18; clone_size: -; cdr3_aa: CASSEELAGALSYNEQFF; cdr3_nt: TGTGCCAGCTCCGAGGAGCTAGCGGGGGCGCTCTCCTACAATGAGCAGTTCTTC
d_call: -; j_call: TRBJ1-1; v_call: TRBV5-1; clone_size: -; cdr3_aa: CASSLGAGRTEAFF; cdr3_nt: TGCGCCAGCAGCTTGGGGGCAGGGAGAACTGAAGCTTTCTTT
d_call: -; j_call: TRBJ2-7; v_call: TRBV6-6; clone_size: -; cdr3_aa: CASSYSTVTYEQYF; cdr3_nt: TGTGCCAGCAGTTACTCGACAGTTACCTACGAGCAGTACTTC
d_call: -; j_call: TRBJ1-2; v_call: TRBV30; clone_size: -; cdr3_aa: CAWRDQGANYGYTF; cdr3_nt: TGTGCCTGGAGGGATCAGGGTGCCAACTATGGCTACACCTTC